Each of the 19 T cell receptor beta chains below was sequenced from the same sample in a study of radiotherapy plus CTLA-4 blockade in lung cancer. The assay was immunoSEQ multiplex PCR, and TCRdb's table has in-frame clones only and misses some. The sample has tens of thousands of clones; roughly three quarters are singletons. Material: peripheral blood, obtained from a patient treated with radiotherapy plus ipilimumab. The receptor set was obtained from a human donor with non-small cell lung cancer that progressed on radiotherapy plus ipilimumab.

V gene TRBV28 combines with J gene TRBJ2-7, with 7 bases matching TRBD2. V was clipped by 4 bases and J by 3 bases; unmatched bases: 9. Germline V lookup: CDR1 MDHEN, CDR2 SYDVKM. There are 15 residues in the CDR3. CDR3 residues: CASSSVLAAVYEQYF. In DNA, the CDR3 is TGTGCCAGCAGTTCCGTTCTAGCGGCTGTCTACGAGCAGTACTTC.

This clone was seen a few times. The chain couples TRBV21-1 to TRBJ2-1; the D call in the table, TRBD1, was not verified against the DNA. TRBV21-1 is a pseudogene locus. The CDR3 sequence is 13 residues long. As DNA, the CDR3 is TGTGCCAAAACGGTAAGGGGGTACAATGAGCAGTTCTTC. It yields the protein CAKTVRGYNEQFF.

V gene TRBV5-5 combines with J gene TRBJ2-7; 7 bases match TRBD1. Germline lookup yields CDR1 SGHKS and CDR2 YYEKEE (reference sequence). CDR3 length: 14 residues. After removal of 2 bases from V and 2 bases from J, the junction contained 4 bases not matched to a gene. CDR3 in DNA: TGTGCCAGCAGCTTAAGGGACAGCACCTACGAGCAGTACTTC. Encoded protein: CASSLRDSTYEQYF.

The chain couples TRBV6-5 to TRBJ2-3; TRBD1 or TRBD2 may be the D gene (7 bases each). The CDR3 is 14 amino acids. V lost 6 bases and J lost 8, with 18 bases in between. The germline CDR1 and CDR2 sequences are MNHEY and SVGAGI. The CDR3 sequence is CASRARGGAGTQYF. As DNA, the CDR3 is TGTGCCAGCAGGGCCAGGGGGGGAGCAGGTACGCAGTATTTT.

The chain uses TRBV7-9 and TRBJ2-2; 7 nucleotides match TRBD1. Germline trimming cut 5 bases from V and 2 bases from J; bases unmatched to any gene: 5. This CDR3 is built from 15 residues. Looked up from germline, CDR1 is SEHNR and CDR2 is FQNEAQ (reference sequence). The CDR3 loop reads CASSVGTVNTGELFF. In DNA, the CDR3 is TGTGCCAGCAGCGTCGGGACAGTTAACACCGGGGAGCTGTTTTTT. The full variable domain, in which reference TRBV7-9 and TRBJ2-2 provide the parts outside the CDR3, is DTGVSQNPRHKITKRGQNVTFRCDPISEHNRLYWYRQTLGQGPEFLTYFQNEAQLEKSRLLSDRFSAERPKGSFSTLEIQRTEQGDSAMYLCASSVGTVNTGELFFGEGSRLTVL.

In regard to this clone: Within the sample, other DNA sequences also encode this same CDR3. V is TRBV9 and J is TRBJ1-3; D possibly corresponds to TRBD1 (6 bases). The CDR3 loop spans 15 amino acids. From germline, CDR1 is SGDLS and CDR2 YYNGEE. V lost 2 bases to trimming and J lost 4 bases, with 13 bases between them. Written as DNA, the CDR3 is TGTGCCAGCAGCGTTGGGCGGACAGCCGGAAACACCATATATTTT. Its protein product is CASSVGRTAGNTIYF.

The CDR3 reads CASSEAWTTYGYTF. The DNA for the CDR3 is TGTGCCAGCAGTGAAGCGTGGACTACTTATGGCTACACCTTC. This rearrangement joins TRBV2 to TRBJ1-2; no clear D. V was clipped by 0 bases and J by 5 bases, with 10 bases between them. The CDR3 is made up of 14 amino acids. Per germline, CDR1 SNHLY and CDR2 FYNNEI.

V is TRBV29-1 and J is TRBJ1-4; D perhaps matches TRBD1 (6 bases). The CDR3 runs to 12 residues. Per germline, CDR1 SQVTM and CDR2 ANQGSEA. CDR3 bases: TGCAGTGTCTGGGGGCGGGATGAAAAACTGTTTTTT. This sequence encodes CSVWGRDEKLFF.

V is TRBV20-1 and J is TRBJ1-2; D ambiguous. From germline, CDR1 is DFQATT and CDR2 SNEGSKA (reference sequence). V lost 0 bases, J lost 7 bases, and 6 bases lay in between. The CDR3 totals 11 residues. In DNA form, the CDR3 reads TGCAGTGCTAGAGATGGAGGTGGCTACACCTTC. Encoded protein: CSARDGGGYTF.

The chain combines TRBV6-1 with TRBJ1-2, with D unresolved. The CDR3 loop spans 13 amino acids. Germline-derived CDR1 and CDR2 are MNHNS and SASEGT. V lost 2 bases to trimming and J lost 5 bases, with 9 bases between them. CDR3 in DNA: TGTGCCAGCAGTGAACCGGAAAGATATGGCTACACCTTC. Its protein product is CASSEPERYGYTF.

This clone appeared once. The gene calls are TRBV14 and TRBJ2-7, with unresolved D. V lost 1 base and J 3 bases, leaving 4 bases between the germline ends. CDR3 size: 12 residues. CDR1 SGHDN and CDR2 FVKESK come from the germline V gene. In DNA form, the CDR3 reads TGTGCCAGCAGCCAAGCAATCTACGAGCAGTACTTC. Translating it yields CASSQAIYEQYF.

V and J are TRBV7-2 and TRBJ2-7; 8 bases line up with TRBD2. Germline loops: CDR1 SGHTA, CDR2 FQGNSA. The CDR3 runs 16 residues. With 2 bases clipped from V and 7 bases from J, the junction kept 13 bases outside the gene matches. The CDR3 reads CASSLSAGGPLREQYF. In DNA, the CDR3 is TGTGCCAGCAGCTTAAGTGCGGGGGGCCCATTGAGGGAGCAGTACTTC.

The rearrangement links TRBV11-2 to TRBJ1-2, with D possibly being TRBD1 (6 bases). This CDR3 is 15 amino acids long. Trimming took 5 bases from V and 6 from J, leaving 19 bases between them. Germline values: CDR1 SGHAT, CDR2 FQNNGV. Here the CDR3 DNA reads TGTGCCAGCAGCCCCGGTGGGGGGGCGTACGATGGCTACACCTTC. Protein: CASSPGGGAYDGYTF.

The chain is built from TRBV14 and TRBJ2-5, with D perhaps matching TRBD2 (6 bases). The CDR3 consists of 15 residues. Trimming stripped 3 bases from V and 1 base from J, with 12 bases between. Per germline, CDR1 SGHDN and CDR2 FVKESK. The CDR3 region is CASSHFAGRQETQYF. DNA of the CDR3: TGTGCCAGCAGCCACTTCGCGGGGCGCCAAGAGACCCAGTACTTC.

The sample holds a few counts of this clone. The DNA for the CDR3 is TGTGCCAGCAGCTACCGTTGGCAGCTGAACACTGAAGCTTTCTTT. This encodes CASSYRWQLNTEAFF. The chain joins TRBV7-8 to TRBJ1-1; D call uncertain. This CDR3 region has 15 residues. From germline, CDR1 is SGHVS and CDR2 FQNEAQ. V lost 4 bases and J 0 bases, leaving 12 bases between the germline ends.

The rearrangement links TRBV9 to TRBJ1-1; the D is unclear. The V gene lost 0 bases and the J gene lost 0 bases, with 9 bases spanning the gap. This CDR3 is built from 15 residues. Per germline, CDR1 SGDLS and CDR2 YYNGEE. CDR3 DNA: TGTGCCAGCAGCGTAGATGGGTACATGAACACTGAAGCTTTCTTT. Its translation is CASSVDGYMNTEAFF. Drawing the rest from reference TRBV9 and TRBJ1-1, the complete variable domain is DSGVTQTPKHLITATGQRVTLRCSPRSGDLSVYWYQQSLDQGLQFLIQYYNGEERAKGNILERFSAQQFPDLHSELNLSSLELGDSALYFCASSVDGYMNTEAFFGQGTRLTVV.

The V and J genes are TRBV15 and TRBJ1-2; a possible D gene is TRBD1 (5 bases). V lost 8 bases and J 6 bases, leaving 16 bases between the germline ends. CDR1 is LNHNV, CDR2 YYDKDF, per germline (reference sequence). This CDR3 is 13 amino acids long. The CDR3 DNA is TGTGCCACCGCCTCGGGGCCCTGGAATGGCTACACCTTC. It yields the protein CATASGPWNGYTF. Based on the CDR3 plus reference TRBV15 and TRBJ1-2, the full variable domain is DAMVIQNPRYQVTQFGKPVTLSCSQTLNHNVMYWYQQKSSQAPKLLFHYYDKDFNNEADTPDNFQSRRPNTSFCFLDIRSPGLGDTAMYLCATASGPWNGYTFGSGTRLTVV.

In this sample, this clone turned up once. The chain couples TRBV5-1 to TRBJ2-7, with 8 bases aligning to TRBD1. The CDR3 totals 17 residues. Per the germline V gene, CDR1 is SGHRS and CDR2 is YFSETQ. V lost 4 bases to trimming and J lost 3 bases; unmatched junction nucleotides: 15. CDR3 in DNA: TGCGCCAGCAGCGTCCGGACAGGGAATAGGGGGAACTACGAGCAGTACTTC. Its translation: CASSVRTGNRGNYEQYF.

J is TRBJ2-1 and V is TRBV27; D might be TRBD1 or TRBD2, each matching 6 bases. The CDR3 sequence is 15 residues long. V lost 5 bases and J lost 12, with 23 bases in between. CDR1 is MNHEY, CDR2 SMNVEV, per germline (reference sequence). DNA of the CDR3: TGTGCCAGCAGTCATACCCCGGGGGCTGGAGAAAGGCAGTTCTTC. Translation gives CASSHTPGAGERQFF.